This T cell receptor (beta chain) was identified during a study of blood T cell repertoires in COVID-19. About the study: Sites in the United States, Italy and Spain provided acute and convalescent COVID-19 samples. From T cells, B-cell-depleted T cells, or PBMCs came the material, which was cDNA or gDNA.

Authors' data handling: Amplified reference gene primers provided the basis for estimating nucleated cell counts. Method: immunoSEQ multiplex PCR; TCRdb's copy keeps in-frame clones and lacks some. For V, J and clone size, that table is used; D and trimming come from the DNA. Of 100,000 to 150,000 clones detected, around 80% appear once; the ten largest clones hold 3.8%. This CDR3 has 13 residues. Germline CDR1 is MNHEY and CDR2 is SVGAGI. Trimming left V 5 bases short and J 5 bases short, with 12 bases between. This sequence originates from a woman in her 50s with acute or convalescent COVID-19. Material: peripheral blood. V usage is TRBV6-5 and J usage is TRBJ1-1, with a weak D call TRBD1 (6 bases). CDR3 nucleotide sequence: TGTGCCAGCAGTACGGGGGGGCGGACTGAAGCTTTCTTT. Translated: CASSTGGRTEAFF.